The present entry profiles one T cell receptor beta chain with its context. The recovered donors of Cohort 3 showed two negative PCRs, clearance, or symptom resolution. V lost 5 bases to trimming and J lost 0 bases, with 16 bases between them. Per germline, CDR1 SGHTA and CDR2 FQGTGA. The CDR3 extends over 16 amino acids. This sample is part of a study of blood T cell repertoires in COVID-19. The repertoire was sequenced with immunoSEQ multiplex PCR; TCRdb's copy has only in-frame clones and lacks some. This table holds about 200,000 clones, roughly 90% found once. The sequencing input was PBMCs or T cells enriched from blood (not recorded which). The chain carries TRBV7-3 and TRBJ1-1, with D perhaps matching TRBD1 (5 bases). This TCR was sampled from a woman aged 18-29 years who had recovered from COVID-19. CDR3 in amino acids: CASSPGDRIMNTEAFF. The DNA for the CDR3 is TGTGCCAGCAGCCCCGGCGACAGAATTATGAACACTGAAGCTTTCTTT. Based on the CDR3 plus reference TRBV7-3 and TRBJ1-1, the full variable domain is GAGVSQTPSNKVTEKGKYVELRCDPISGHTALYWYRQSLGQGPEFLIYFQGTGAADDSGLPNDRFFAVRPEGSVSTLKIQRTERGDSAVYLCASSPGDRIMNTEAFFGQGTRLTVV.